This entry is about one T cell receptor beta chain. CDR1 is SGHTA, CDR2 FQGNSA, per germline. The CDR3 spans 14 residues. V was pared by 3 bases and J by 3 bases, with 9 bases between. In the original analysis: Scientists estimated how many nucleated cells there were by amplifying reference gene primers. Assay used: immunoSEQ multiplex PCR; TCRdb lists only in-frame clones, some missing. Clone size and V and J calls were adopted from that table, with D and trimming inferred from the DNA. The data hold roughly 87,000 clones, with about 78% observed a single time. The sample belongs to a study of blood T cell repertoires in COVID-19. The overall study: Samples representing acute and convalescent COVID-19 were sourced from the United States, Italy and Spain. In each case, the material was cDNA or gDNA derived from T cells, B-cell-depleted T cells, or PBMCs.

Source material: peripheral blood. The rearrangement joins TRBV7-2 to TRBJ1-5; D call uncertain. This clonotype was obtained from a woman aged 80 or older with acute or convalescent COVID-19. The CDR3, as DNA: TGTGCCAGCAGCTTTACGGAGTACAATCAGCCCCAGCATTTT. Translating it yields CASSFTEYNQPQHF.